The entry below describes one T cell receptor beta chain. The clone's antigen remains unknown. No base quality values were provided; no much bigger clone lies one nucleotide off. This entry belongs to a study of beta chain features in type 1 diabetes (dated by TCRdb to the late 2010s). A note on the overall study: No differences in mean age, gender distribution, total cell number or subset yield were found between patients and healthy donors. Regulatory and stem cell-like memory subsets were isolated from only 8 patients and about 8 healthy donors, whereas naive and central memory subsets came from all 30 or so donors. In the study, TCRB repertoires of sorted circulating CD4+ T cell subsets from recently diagnosed type 1 diabetes patients were compared with those of matched healthy donors. A total of roughly 110 million sorted cells were examined across all samples, and the number of cells per subset was strongly correlated with RNA yield. Beyond this particular receptor, the publication reports: A moderate but significant shortening of TCRB CDR3 length was observed in type 1 diabetes patients in all four CD4+ subsets. Naive, central memory and regulatory TCRB repertoires appeared to be more alike among patients than among healthy donors. At VDJ recombination sites, patients with type 1 diabetes made fewer insertions and deleted more nucleotides, a pattern implying thymic rearrangement abnormalities. Because cDNA rather than genomic DNA was sequenced, highly expressing activated cells could have been over-represented, although no difference in activation and CD3 levels was found between groups. Because small numbers of individuals were included in the HLA sub-analyses, any influence of HLA type on TCRB rearrangement was left unresolved. Shorter templates might have been favored by PCR, but patient and control samples were amplified and corrected together, so both groups would have been affected equally by any skew.

Each donor gave one peripheral blood draw, averaging approximately 120 mL, which was collected into heparinised tubes. Naive, central memory, regulatory and stem cell-like memory CD4+ T cells were sorted on a BD FACSAria II using a panel including CD45RO, CCR7, CD25, CD127, CD95 and CD27. A purity above 95% was achieved for all sorted populations. PBMCs were isolated immediately by Lymphoprep density gradient centrifugation and stained directly without culture. So that batch effects would be minimized, each experiment stained and sorted samples in pairs, pairing one healthy donor with one patient. The entire isolated RNA was reverse transcribed using the High Capacity cDNA Reverse Transcription Kit, and thus expressed TCRB transcripts were sequenced. Deep immunoSEQ sequencing was performed on naive, central memory and regulatory T cell samples, with an average of about 3.57 million total reads per sample. Sorted cells were lysed in RLT buffer, and RNA was extracted using DNase-treated RNeasy Micro or Mini kits according to cell number. Each cell subset was processed on its own to prevent cross-contamination, while patient and healthy donor samples were processed together. Using the immunoSEQ multiplex PCR, TCRB sequences were amplified from cDNA into 87-bp fragments spanning the CDR3 region. Sequencing of the amplicons was performed on the Illumina HiSeq platform. The authors' pipeline ran thus. Synthetic template baselines were used to correct PCR bias computationally, reads within Hamming distance 2 were collapsed together, and singletons that could not be merged were discarded. Reads were aligned against IMGT to assign V, D and J genes, CDR3 length and insertions or deletions at six rearrangement sites. Within each subset, clonotype counts were normalized to the number of sorted cells before true diversity and Gini coefficients were calculated with the tcR R package. The overlap coefficient, calculated on TCRB nucleotide sequences, was used to measure repertoire sharing. Out-of-frame TCRB sequences from naive cells were analyzed to stand in for the pre-selection repertoire. TCRdb carries this immuneACCESS record with in-frame sequences only. Its versions omit some clonotypes, under half of them owing to an unresolved V gene in the studies checked, with the rest unexplained. The DNA was the basis for D and trimming; V, J and clone size are from that table. This sample holds 900,000 or so clones; roughly 15% were observed only once. Clones ranked in the top ten supply 0.023% of the sample.

The germline V gene yields LGHNA for CDR1 and YSLEER for CDR2. Including cysteine and phenylalanine, the CDR3 has 15 amino acids. Only CDR3 DNA remains: 45 bases, in frame from the first base. The V end gives up 2 bases and the J end 0 bases, leaving 2 bases in the junction not matched to a gene. The receptor comes from a woman under 30 in good health. This chain is built from TRBV4-3 and TRBJ2-3, with 7 bases in between that match TRBD2. What was sequenced was naive CD4+ T cells from blood. Read against the paper, the sample's cell subset or site label means: true naive CD4+ T cells. The CDR3 has the sequence CASSQIAGSTDTQYF. In nucleotides, the sequence is TGCGCCAGCAGCCAAATAGCGGGTAGCACAGATACGCAGTATTTT.